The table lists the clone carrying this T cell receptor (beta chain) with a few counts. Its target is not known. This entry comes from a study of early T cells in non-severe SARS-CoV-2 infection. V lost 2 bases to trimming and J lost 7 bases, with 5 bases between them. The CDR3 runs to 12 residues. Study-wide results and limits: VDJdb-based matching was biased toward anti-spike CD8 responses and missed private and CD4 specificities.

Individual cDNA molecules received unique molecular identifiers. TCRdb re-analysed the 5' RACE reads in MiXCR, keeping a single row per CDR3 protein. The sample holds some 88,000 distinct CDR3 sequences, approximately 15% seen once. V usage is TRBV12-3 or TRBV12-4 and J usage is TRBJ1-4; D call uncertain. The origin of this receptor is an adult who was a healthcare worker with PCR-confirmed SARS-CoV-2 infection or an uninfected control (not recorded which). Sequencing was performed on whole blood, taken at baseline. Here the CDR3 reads CASSLTGEKLFF. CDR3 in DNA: TGTGCCAGCAGTTTAACCGGTGAAAAACTGTTTTTT.